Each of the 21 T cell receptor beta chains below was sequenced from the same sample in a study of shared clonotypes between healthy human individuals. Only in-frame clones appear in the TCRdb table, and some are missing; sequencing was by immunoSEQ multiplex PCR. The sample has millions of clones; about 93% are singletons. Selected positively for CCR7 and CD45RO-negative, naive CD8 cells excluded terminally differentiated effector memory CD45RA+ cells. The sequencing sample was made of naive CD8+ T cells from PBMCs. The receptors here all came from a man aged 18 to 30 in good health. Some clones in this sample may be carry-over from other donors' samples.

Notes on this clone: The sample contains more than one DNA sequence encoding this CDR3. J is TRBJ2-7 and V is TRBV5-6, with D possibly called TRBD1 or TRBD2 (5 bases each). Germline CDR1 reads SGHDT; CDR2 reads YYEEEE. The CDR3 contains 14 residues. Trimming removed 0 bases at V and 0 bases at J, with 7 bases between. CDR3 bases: TGTGCCAGCAGCTTGGGGGGGAACTCCTACGAGCAGTACTTC. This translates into CASSLGGNSYEQYF.

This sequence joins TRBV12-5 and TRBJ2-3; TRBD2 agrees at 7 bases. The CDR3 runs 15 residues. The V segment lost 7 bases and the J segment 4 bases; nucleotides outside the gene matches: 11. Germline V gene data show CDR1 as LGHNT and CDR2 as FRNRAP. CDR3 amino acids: CASAVSGEGPDTQYF. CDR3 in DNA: TGTGCTAGTGCCGTAAGCGGGGAAGGCCCAGATACGCAGTATTTT.

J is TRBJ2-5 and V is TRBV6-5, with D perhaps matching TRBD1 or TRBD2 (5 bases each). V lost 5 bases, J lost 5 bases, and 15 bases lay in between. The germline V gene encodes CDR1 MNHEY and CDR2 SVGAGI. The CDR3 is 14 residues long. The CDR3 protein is CASSLIGGMETQYF. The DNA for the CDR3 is TGTGCCAGCAGTCTCATTGGGGGTATGGAGACCCAGTACTTC.

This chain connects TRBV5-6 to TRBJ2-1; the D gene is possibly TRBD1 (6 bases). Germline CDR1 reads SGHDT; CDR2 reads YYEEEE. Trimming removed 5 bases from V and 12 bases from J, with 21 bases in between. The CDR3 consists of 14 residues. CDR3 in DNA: TGTGCCAGCAGTAAGGACAGAACTCTTGTCTTGCAGTTCTTC. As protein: CASSKDRTLVLQFF.

The CDR3 DNA reads TGTGCCAGCAGCTTTGGGACTAGCGGGAGAATCGGGGGCACCGGGGAGCTGTTTTTT. It codes for CASSFGTSGRIGGTGELFF. The rearrangement joins TRBV9 to TRBJ2-2; TRBD2 aligns across 14 bases. Germline V gene data show CDR1 as SGDLS and CDR2 as YYNGEE. V gave up 4 bases and J gave up 4 bases; unmatched junction bases: 12. CDR3 size: 19 residues.

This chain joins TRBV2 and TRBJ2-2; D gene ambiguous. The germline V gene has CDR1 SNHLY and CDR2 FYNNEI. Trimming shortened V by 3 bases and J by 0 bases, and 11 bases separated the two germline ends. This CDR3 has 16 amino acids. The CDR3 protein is CASSDIGGTNTGELFF. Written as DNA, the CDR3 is TGTGCCAGCAGTGATATTGGTGGGACGAACACCGGGGAGCTGTTTTTT.

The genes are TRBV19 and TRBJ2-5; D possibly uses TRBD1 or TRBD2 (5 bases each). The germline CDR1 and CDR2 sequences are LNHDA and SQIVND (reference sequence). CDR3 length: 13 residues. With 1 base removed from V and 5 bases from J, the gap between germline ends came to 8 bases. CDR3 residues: CASSIAWGETQYF. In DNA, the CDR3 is TGTGCCAGTAGTATAGCGTGGGGGGAGACCCAGTACTTC. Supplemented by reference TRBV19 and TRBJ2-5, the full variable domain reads DGGITQSPKYLFRKEGQNVTLSCEQNLNHDAMYWYRQDPGQGLRLIYYSQIVNDFQKGDIAEGYSVSREKKESFPLTVTSAQKNPTAFYLCASSIAWGETQYFGPGTRLLVL.

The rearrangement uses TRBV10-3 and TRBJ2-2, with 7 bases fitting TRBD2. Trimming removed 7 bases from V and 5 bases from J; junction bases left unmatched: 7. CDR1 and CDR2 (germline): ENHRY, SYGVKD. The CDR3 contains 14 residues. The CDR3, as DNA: TGTGCCATCATGGCGGGGGACGGGACCGGGGAGCTGTTTTTT. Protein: CAIMAGDGTGELFF.

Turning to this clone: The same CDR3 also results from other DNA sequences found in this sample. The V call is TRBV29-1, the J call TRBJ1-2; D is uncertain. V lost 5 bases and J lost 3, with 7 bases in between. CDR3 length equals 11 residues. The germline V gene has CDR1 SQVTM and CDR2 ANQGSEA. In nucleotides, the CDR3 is TGCAGCGTTAGGGCAGACTATGGCTACACCTTC. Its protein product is CSVRADYGYTF.

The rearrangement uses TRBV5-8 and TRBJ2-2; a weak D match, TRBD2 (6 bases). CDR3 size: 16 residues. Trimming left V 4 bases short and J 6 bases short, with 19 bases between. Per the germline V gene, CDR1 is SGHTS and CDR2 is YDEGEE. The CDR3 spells CASSHRDSPGAGELFF. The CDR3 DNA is TGTGCCAGCAGCCACCGTGATAGCCCGGGGGCCGGGGAGCTGTTTTTT.

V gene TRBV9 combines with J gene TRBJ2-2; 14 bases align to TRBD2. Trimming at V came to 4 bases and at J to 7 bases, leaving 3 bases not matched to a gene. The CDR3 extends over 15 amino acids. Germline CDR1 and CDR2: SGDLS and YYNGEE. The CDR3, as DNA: TGTGCCAGCAGCCCGGGACTAGCGGGGGACGGGGAGCTGTTTTTT. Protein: CASSPGLAGDGELFF.

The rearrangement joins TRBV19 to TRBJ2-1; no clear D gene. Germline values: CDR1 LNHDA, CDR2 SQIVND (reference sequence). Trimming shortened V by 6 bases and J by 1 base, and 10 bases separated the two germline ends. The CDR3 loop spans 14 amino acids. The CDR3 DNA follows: TGTGCCAGTAGCCAGTTAGGGTCCTACAATGAGCAGTTCTTC. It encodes CASSQLGSYNEQFF.

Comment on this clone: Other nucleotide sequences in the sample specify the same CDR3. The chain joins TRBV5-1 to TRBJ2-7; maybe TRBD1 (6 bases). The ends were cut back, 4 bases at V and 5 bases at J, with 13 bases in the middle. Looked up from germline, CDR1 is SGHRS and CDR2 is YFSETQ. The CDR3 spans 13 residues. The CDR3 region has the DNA TGCGCCAGCAGCCTCAACAGGGTCGACGAGCAGTACTTC. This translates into CASSLNRVDEQYF.

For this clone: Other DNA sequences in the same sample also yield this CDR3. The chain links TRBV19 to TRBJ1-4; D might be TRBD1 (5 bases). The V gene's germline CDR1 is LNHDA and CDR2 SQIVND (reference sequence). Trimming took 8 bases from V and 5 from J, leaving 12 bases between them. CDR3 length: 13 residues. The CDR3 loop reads CASSGRGNEKLFF. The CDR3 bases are TGTGCCAGTTCAGGGAGGGGAAATGAAAAACTGTTTTTT.

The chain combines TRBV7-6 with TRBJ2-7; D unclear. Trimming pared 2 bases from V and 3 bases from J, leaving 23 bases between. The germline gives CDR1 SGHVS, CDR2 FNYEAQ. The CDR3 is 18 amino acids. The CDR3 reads CASSLTRPGLDPNYEQYF. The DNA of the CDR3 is TGTGCCAGCAGCTTAACGAGGCCGGGTCTAGATCCGAACTACGAGCAGTACTTC.

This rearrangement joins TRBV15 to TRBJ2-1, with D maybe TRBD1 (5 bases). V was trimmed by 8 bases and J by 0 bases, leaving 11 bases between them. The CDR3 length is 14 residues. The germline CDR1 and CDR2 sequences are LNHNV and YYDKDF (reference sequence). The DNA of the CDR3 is TGTGCCACCGATGACAGAGTCTCCTACAATGAGCAGTTCTTC. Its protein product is CATDDRVSYNEQFF.

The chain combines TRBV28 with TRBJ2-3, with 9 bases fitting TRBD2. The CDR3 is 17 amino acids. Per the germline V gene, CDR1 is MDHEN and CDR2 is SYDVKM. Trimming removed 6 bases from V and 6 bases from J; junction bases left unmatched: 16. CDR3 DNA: TGTGCCAGCAGGAACTTTATTAATGCGGGAGGGCCGGATACGCAGTATTTT. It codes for CASRNFINAGGPDTQYF.

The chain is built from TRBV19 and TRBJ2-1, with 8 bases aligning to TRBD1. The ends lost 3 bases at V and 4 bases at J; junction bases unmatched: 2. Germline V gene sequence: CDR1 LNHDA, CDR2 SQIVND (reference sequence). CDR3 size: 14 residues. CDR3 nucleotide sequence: TGTGCCAGTAGTATGGACAGGGAATACAATGAGCAGTTCTTC. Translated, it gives CASSMDREYNEQFF.

The CDR3 here is CASHSGIYEQYF. The CDR3 nucleotides read TGTGCCAGCCATAGCGGGATCTACGAGCAGTACTTC. This chain links TRBV2 with TRBJ2-7, with 8 bases identical to TRBD2. The CDR3 runs to 12 residues. The germline V gene has CDR1 SNHLY and CDR2 FYNNEI. With V trimmed by 8 bases and J by 3 bases, 3 bases remained unmatched. The full variable domain, its missing parts supplied by reference TRBV2 and TRBJ2-7, is EPEVTQTPSHQVTQMGQEVILRCVPISNHLYFYWYRQILGQKVEFLVSFYNNEISEKSEIFDDQFSVERPDGSNFTLKIRSTKLEDSAMYFCASHSGIYEQYFGPGTRLTVT.

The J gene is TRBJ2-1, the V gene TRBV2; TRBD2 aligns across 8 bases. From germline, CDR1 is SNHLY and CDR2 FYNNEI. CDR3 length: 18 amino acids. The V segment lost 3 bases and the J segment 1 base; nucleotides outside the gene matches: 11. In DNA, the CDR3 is TGTGCCAGCAGTGAGTTATTCGGACTAGCTGAATCCTACAATGAGCAGTTCTTC. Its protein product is CASSELFGLAESYNEQFF.

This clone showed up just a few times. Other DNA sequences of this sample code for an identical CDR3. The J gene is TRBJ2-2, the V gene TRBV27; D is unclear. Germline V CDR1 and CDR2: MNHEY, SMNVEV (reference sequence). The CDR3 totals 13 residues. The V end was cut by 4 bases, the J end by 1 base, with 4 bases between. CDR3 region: CASSSVNTGELFF. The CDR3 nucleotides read TGTGCCAGCAGTTCTGTGAACACCGGGGAGCTGTTTTTT.